This TCR beta chain was sequenced during a study of CD8+ T cells in alopecia areata. Across the study: Treated patients' severity was scored by percentage of affected scalp area. Regarding the study as a whole: Having just one nonresponder leaves the connection between baseline CD8+ expansion and response unresolved.

V was pared by 4 bases and J by 6 bases, with 7 bases between. Germline V lookup: CDR1 MNHEY, CDR2 SMNVEV (reference sequence). The CDR3 loop spans 13 amino acids. Points on this clone: Its antigen is not identified.

Treatment noted: oral pan-JAK inhibitor, 5-10 mg twice daily. cDNA serving as the sequencing template came from extracted, reverse transcribed RNA. TCRdb's table, derived via immunoSEQ multiplex PCR, lists solely in-frame clones and lacks some. Of under 300,000 clones in the sample, about 60% were seen once. The J gene is TRBJ1-6, the V gene TRBV27; no definite D call. This receptor was taken from a human donor with alopecia areata. This sample comprised CD4+ T cells sorted from blood, obtained at week 52, from a patient treated with tofacitinib. In DNA, the CDR3 is TGTGCCAGCAGTTCCCCGGGTAATTCACCCCTCCACTTT. This gives the protein CASSSPGNSPLHF.